Below are 28 T cell receptor beta chains sequenced from a single sample in a study of blood T cell repertoires in COVID-19. Produced via immunoSEQ multiplex PCR; TCRdb's table is partial and in-frame only. Of 150,000 to 250,000 clones listed, roughly 82% are singletons. The specimen was PBMCs or T cells enriched from blood (not recorded which). These receptor sequences come from a man in his forties who had recovered from COVID-19.

The chain recombines TRBV7-3 with TRBJ2-1, with 9 bases identical to TRBD2. The ends lost 5 bases at V and 3 bases at J; junction bases unmatched: 8. The germline V gene encodes CDR1 SGHTA and CDR2 FQGTGA. The CDR3 spans 16 residues. The CDR3 DNA sequence: TGTGCCAGCAGCCCGGGGGGCGGGAGGGGCTACAATGAGCAGTTCTTC. This gives the protein CASSPGGGRGYNEQFF.

This chain uses TRBV27 with TRBJ1-5, with 7 bases identical to TRBD1. V shed 5 bases and J 0 bases; nucleotides not matched to a gene: 10. The CDR3 spans 17 residues. The germline gives CDR1 MNHEY, CDR2 SMNVEV (reference sequence). CDR3 sequence: CASSTKGQQLSNQPQHF. Here the CDR3 DNA reads TGTGCCAGCAGTACGAAGGGACAGCAGCTTAGCAATCAGCCCCAGCATTTT.

The chain links TRBV4-1 to TRBJ2-1; TRBD1 might be the D (7 bases). The germline V gene has CDR1 MGHRA and CDR2 YSYEKL. V shed 0 bases and J shed 6 bases, with 15 bases lying between them. There are 16 residues in the CDR3. CDR3: CASSQDGAGGGNEQFF. The DNA of the CDR3 is TGCGCCAGCAGCCAAGATGGGGCAGGGGGAGGCAATGAGCAGTTCTTC.

This chain uses TRBV2 with TRBJ2-4; 8 bases agree with TRBD2. V was pared by 3 bases and J by 16 bases, with 8 bases of the junction left unmatched. Germline loops: CDR1 SNHLY, CDR2 FYNNEI. The CDR3 runs 12 residues. The CDR3 coding sequence is TGTGCCAGCAGTGAGACCGGGACTAGTATTTACTTC. It is translated as CASSETGTSIYF.

The rearrangement uses TRBV6-1 and TRBJ1-6, with D possibly being TRBD1 (6 bases). The germline V gene has CDR1 MNHNS and CDR2 SASEGT. The CDR3 spans 13 residues. The V end was cut by 5 bases, the J end by 9 bases, with 11 bases between. This chain's CDR3 is CASSSTGISPLHF. CDR3 in DNA: TGTGCCAGCAGTTCCACAGGGATTTCACCCCTCCACTTT.

The chain links TRBV15 to TRBJ1-4; a weak D match, TRBD1 (5 bases). The germline CDR1 and CDR2 sequences are LNHNV and YYDKDF (reference sequence). The CDR3 contains 14 residues. V lost 5 bases and J 6 bases, leaving 13 bases between the germline ends. The CDR3 sequence: CATSPRGSDEKLFF. The CDR3 coding sequence is TGTGCCACCAGCCCGCGGGGGTCAGATGAAAAACTGTTTTTT. The entire variable domain, with the rest obtained from reference TRBV15 and TRBJ1-4, is as follows: DAMVIQNPRYQVTQFGKPVTLSCSQTLNHNVMYWYQQKSSQAPKLLFHYYDKDFNNEADTPDNFQSRRPNTSFCFLDIRSPGLGDTAMYLCATSPRGSDEKLFFGSGTQLSVL.

This sequence joins TRBV10-2 and TRBJ2-7; TRBD1 might be the D (5 bases). The V and J ends lost 6 bases and 0 bases respectively, with 12 bases between them. This CDR3 comprises 14 residues. CDR1 and CDR2 (germline): WSHSY, SAAADI. CDR3 protein: CASSSGPRSYEQYF. The CDR3, as DNA: TGCGCCAGCAGCTCAGGGCCCCGCTCCTACGAGCAGTACTTC.

This rearrangement joins TRBV15 to TRBJ1-1; D is undetermined. Germline V gives CDR1 LNHNV, CDR2 YYDKDF (reference sequence). The CDR3 is 15 amino acids. Trimming took 1 base from V and 2 from J, leaving 11 bases between them. This CDR3 reads CATSRVGQINTEAFF. DNA of the CDR3: TGTGCCACCAGCAGAGTTGGCCAAATAAACACTGAAGCTTTCTTT.

This clone was counted a single time. The chain links TRBV18 to TRBJ2-2; tentative D call: TRBD1 (5 bases). The V end lost 1 base, the J end lost 2 bases, and 8 bases lay between the germline ends. This CDR3 region has 15 residues. CDR1 is KGHSH, CDR2 LQKENI, per germline. The CDR3 DNA is TGTGCCAGCTCACCACAGGGGATAAACACCGGGGAGCTGTTTTTT. This translates into CASSPQGINTGELFF.

V is TRBV5-1 and J is TRBJ1-1, with a tentative D call TRBD1 (6 bases). This CDR3 region has 15 residues. Germline V gene data show CDR1 as SGHRS and CDR2 as YFSETQ. With 4 bases removed from V and 1 base from J, the gap between germline ends came to 14 bases. In DNA form, the CDR3 reads TGCGCCAGCAGCCCTCAGGGGCTTTCGAACACTGAAGCTTTCTTT. Translation gives CASSPQGLSNTEAFF.

J is TRBJ1-2 and V is TRBV20-1; 8 positions agree with TRBD1. V was clipped by 3 bases and J by 8 bases; unmatched bases: 2. Per the germline V gene, CDR1 is DFQATT and CDR2 is SNEGSKA (reference sequence). The CDR3 sequence is 11 residues long. CDR3 loop: CSASQGAGYTF. The CDR3 DNA reads TGCAGTGCTAGCCAGGGGGCGGGCTACACCTTC.

The V and J genes are TRBV27 and TRBJ2-2; 15 nucleotides agree with TRBD2. Germline trimming cut 4 bases from V and 4 bases from J; bases unmatched to any gene: 7. The length of the CDR3 is 18 residues. Per the germline V gene, CDR1 is MNHEY and CDR2 is SMNVEV (reference sequence). CDR3 in DNA: TGTGCCAGCAGTTCCGGACTAGCGGGAGGGCTACCCACCGGGGAGCTGTTTTTT. It yields the protein CASSSGLAGGLPTGELFF.

The chain is built from TRBV2 and TRBJ2-7; D is perhaps TRBD2 (5 bases). V was cut by 7 bases and J by 4 bases, with 8 bases left in between. This CDR3 is built from 11 residues. CDR1 is SNHLY, CDR2 FYNNEI, per germline. This CDR3 is CASKSGYEQYV. In DNA form, the CDR3 reads TGTGCCAGCAAGTCGGGATACGAGCAGTACGTC.

V gene TRBV11-2 combines with J gene TRBJ2-5, with 8 bases matching TRBD1. The CDR3 extends over 15 amino acids. V shed 2 bases and J 4 bases; nucleotides not matched to a gene: 6. Per the germline V gene, CDR1 is SGHAT and CDR2 is FQNNGV. This CDR3 reads CASSLMQGAGETQYF. The CDR3 DNA is TGTGCCAGCAGCTTAATGCAGGGGGCAGGAGAGACCCAGTACTTC. Together with reference TRBV11-2 and TRBJ2-5, the CDR3 gives the full variable domain: EAGVAQSPRYKIIEKRQSVAFWCNPISGHATLYWYQQILGQGPKLLIQFQNNGVVDDSQLPKDRFSAERLKGVDSTLKIQPAKLEDSAVYLCASSLMQGAGETQYFGPGTRLLVL.

J is TRBJ2-3 and V is TRBV6-5; D possibly corresponds to TRBD2 (6 bases). Germline assignment: CDR1 MNHEY and CDR2 SVGAGI. This CDR3 is built from 13 residues. V was clipped by 9 bases and J by 2 bases, with 12 bases between them. CDR3 protein: CASGDWLTDTQYF. For the CDR3, the DNA is TGTGCCAGTGGGGACTGGCTCACAGATACGCAGTATTTT.

The V gene is TRBV6-2 or TRBV6-3, the J gene TRBJ1-5; the D gene is possibly TRBD1 (6 bases). Deletions cut 5 bases from V and 9 bases from J, with 11 bases between. CDR3 length: 12 residues. CDR1 and CDR2 (germline): MNHEY, SVGEGT. The CDR3 nucleotides read TGTGCCAGCAGTACACAGGGTTGGCCCCAGCATTTT. Protein: CASSTQGWPQHF.

This clone was observed a handful of times. The CDR3 loop is CASSQDRGWQFF. CDR3 in DNA: TGTGCCAGCAGCCAAGATAGGGGATGGCAGTTCTTC. The chain is built from TRBV3-1 (or the pseudogene TRBV3-2) and TRBJ2-1, with a tentative D call TRBD1 (5 bases). Trimming took off 0 bases at V and 12 bases at J, with 9 bases between the two ends. Germline-derived CDR1 and CDR2 are LGHDT and YNNKEL (reference sequence). The CDR3 runs 12 residues.

This clone was observed a single time. At the DNA level, this CDR3 is encoded by other sequences in the same sample as well. The chain is built from TRBV20-1 and TRBJ1-1, with no clear D. The CDR3 spans 11 residues. Trimming left V 5 bases short and J 0 bases short, with 4 bases between. From germline, CDR1 is DFQATT and CDR2 SNEGSKA (reference sequence). This chain's CDR3 is CSASMNTEAFF. Written as DNA, the CDR3 is TGCAGTGCTTCCATGAACACTGAAGCTTTCTTT.

This clone has only one observation. This chain connects TRBV2 to TRBJ2-7, with TRBD2 matching 8 bases. The V gene end was trimmed by 5 bases and the J gene end by 4 bases; junction bases not matched to a gene: 7. The CDR3 is 14 residues long. Germline lookup yields CDR1 SNHLY and CDR2 FYNNEI. DNA for the CDR3: TGTGCCAGCAGTTATCCCGGGACTAGTTACGAGCAGTACGTC. This codes for CASSYPGTSYEQYV.

The rearrangement joins TRBV5-5 to TRBJ1-5; 8 positions agree with TRBD1. CDR3 length: 15 residues. Germline assignment: CDR1 SGHKS and CDR2 YYEKEE (reference sequence). V gave up 1 base and J gave up 7 bases; unmatched junction bases: 7. The CDR3 bases are TGTGCCAGCAGCTTGTGGGGACAGGACGACCAGCCCCAGCATTTT. Amino acid sequence: CASSLWGQDDQPQHF.

The chain couples TRBV12-3 or TRBV12-4 to TRBJ2-3; weak D call: TRBD2 (5 bases). The V end lost 8 bases, the J end lost 6 bases, and 15 bases lay between the germline ends. This CDR3 has 13 residues. The CDR3 reads CASHPPGSDTQYF. The DNA for the CDR3 is TGTGCCAGCCACCCCCCGGGATCGGATACGCAGTATTTT.

The chain recombines TRBV5-1 with TRBJ2-7; TRBD2 aligns across 10 bases. The CDR3 is 17 residues long. Per germline, CDR1 SGHRS and CDR2 YFSETQ. The J segment lost 2 bases and the V segment lost 5 bases, leaving 13 bases of the junction unmatched. As DNA, the CDR3 is TGCGCCAGCAGTCCGAGAGCGGGAGGGGGACTAACCTACGAGCAGTACTTC. Its protein product is CASSPRAGGGLTYEQYF.

This clone occurred once. The chain has TRBV6-8 and TRBJ2-3; 9 bases match TRBD1. Germline V gene lookup returns CDR1 MNHGY and CDR2 SAAAGT. With V trimmed by 2 bases and J by 4 bases, 4 bases remained unmatched. The CDR3 has 15 residues. For the CDR3, the DNA is TGTGCCAGCAGTTACCTTGGGACAGGGTCAGATACGCAGTATTTT. It translates to CASSYLGTGSDTQYF.

CDR3 in DNA: TGCGCCAGCAGCCAGCAGGGAAGTGAGGCCACTGAAGCTTTCTTT. Translation: CASSQQGSEATEAFF. The gene calls are TRBV4-1 and TRBJ1-1, with D possibly TRBD1 on 5 matching bases. CDR1 is MGHRA and CDR2 is YSYEKL in the germline V gene. There are 15 residues in the CDR3. Trimming left V 3 bases short and J 4 bases short, with 15 bases between.

The V and J genes are TRBV9 and TRBJ2-2; 7 bases match TRBD2. V was pared by 6 bases and J by 0 bases, with 8 bases of the junction left unmatched. The CDR3 is 16 residues long. Germline loops: CDR1 SGDLS, CDR2 YYNGEE. The CDR3 sequence: CASNPLASANTGELFF. In nucleotides, the CDR3 is TGTGCCAGCAATCCACTAGCGTCTGCGAACACCGGGGAGCTGTTTTTT.

The chain uses TRBV18 and TRBJ1-1, with D tentatively TRBD1 (5 bases). Trimming shortened V by 8 bases and J by 1 base, and 14 bases separated the two germline ends. Germline V gene data show CDR1 as KGHSH and CDR2 as LQKENI. The CDR3 sequence is 14 residues long. The CDR3 DNA reads TGTGCCAGCGTACGAGGGACTTCGAACACTGAAGCTTTCTTT. It translates to CASVRGTSNTEAFF.

The chain joins TRBV9 to TRBJ1-1; 9 bases map to TRBD1. Germline loops: CDR1 SGDLS, CDR2 YYNGEE. The CDR3 sequence is 16 residues long. With 2 bases clipped from V and 3 bases from J, the junction kept 8 bases outside the gene matches. CDR3 nucleotide sequence: TGTGCCAGCAGCGTGGGACAGGGAGGGTTGTACACTGAAGCTTTCTTT. This codes for CASSVGQGGLYTEAFF.

J is TRBJ2-5 and V is TRBV7-2; 10 bases map to TRBD2. Per the germline V gene, CDR1 is SGHTA and CDR2 is FQGNSA. With V trimmed by 1 base and J by 4 bases, 6 bases remained unmatched. The CDR3 spans 16 residues. In DNA, the CDR3 is TGTGCCAGCAGCTTAGGGACTAGCGGAGGGGGAGAGACCCAGTACTTC. Residues: CASSLGTSGGGETQYF. The complete variable domain, with remaining parts taken from reference TRBV7-2 and TRBJ2-5, reads GAGVSQSPSNKVTEKGKDVELRCDPISGHTALYWYRQSLGQGLEFLIYFQGNSAPDKSGLPSDRFSAERTGGSVSTLTIQRTQQEDSAVYLCASSLGTSGGGETQYFGPGTRLLVL.